This TCR beta chain comes out of a study of kidney transplant recipient with SARS-CoV-2 infection. TCRdb re-analysed the reads in MiXCR, keeping a single row per CDR3 protein. Seen here are fewer than 250,000 distinct CDR3 sequences, around 28% observed once, and the top ten hold under 9.5%. CDR3 length: 13 residues. CDR1 and CDR2 from the germline V gene are SGHAT and FQNNGV. Trimming pared 8 bases from V and 4 bases from J, leaving 11 bases between. Points on this clonotype: This clone may be a read error of a much larger clone one base away.

This specimen consisted of a blood sample, obtained at baseline and between days 110 and 120 from a kidney transplant recipient. The chain employs TRBV11-2 and TRBJ2-2; a weak D match, TRBD2 (6 bases). The sequence came from a male patient aged 25 to 39 who had COVID-19 and was a kidney transplant recipient. A share of the T cells may be of graft donor origin. The CDR3 loop reads CASGGGATGELFF. The CDR3 nucleotides read TGTGCCAGCGGAGGCGGGGCCACCGGGGAGCTGTTTTTT.